Presented here are 6 T cell receptor beta chains from one specimen sequenced in a study of blood T cell repertoires in COVID-19. Some clones are missing from TCRdb's copy, which holds only in-frame ones; the method was immunoSEQ multiplex PCR. Found here are about 180,000 clones, around 83% of them singletons; the top ten hold roughly 2.8%. The specimen was peripheral blood. The source is a woman aged 25 to 45 with active or convalescent COVID-19.

The sample holds one count of this clone. V gene TRBV5-1 combines with J gene TRBJ2-1; 11 bases agree with TRBD1. CDR3 length: 18 amino acids. Per germline, CDR1 SGHRS and CDR2 YFSETQ. V shed 4 bases and J 0 bases; nucleotides not matched to a gene: 9. CDR3 sequence (DNA): TGCGCCAGCAGCATCCGGACAGGGGGCTTCATCTCCTACAATGAGCAGTTCTTC. Protein product: CASSIRTGGFISYNEQFF.

The CDR3 DNA reads TGTGCCAGCAGCTTGGGCGGGAGGTCCTACAATGAGCAGTTCTTC. It codes for CASSLGGRSYNEQFF. The chain carries TRBV5-6 and TRBJ2-1; 8 bases are shared with TRBD2. This CDR3 has 15 residues. The V gene end was trimmed by 0 bases and the J gene end by 1 base; junction bases not matched to a gene: 0. The V gene's germline CDR1 is SGHDT and CDR2 YYEEEE.

This clone has only one observation. V usage is TRBV28 and J usage is TRBJ1-5; D not resolved. The germline V gene has CDR1 MDHEN and CDR2 SYDVKM. V was cut by 1 base and J by 7 bases, with 11 bases left in between. The CDR3 is 14 residues long. CDR3 coding DNA: TGTGCCAGCAGTTTATTCCGGGGTTCGCAGCCCCAGCATTTT. Encoded protein: CASSLFRGSQPQHF.

The chain recombines TRBV7-2 with TRBJ1-5; D unclear. The CDR3 has 13 amino acids. The V gene lost 4 bases and the J gene lost 3 bases, with 7 bases spanning the gap. Germline CDR1 and CDR2: SGHTA and FQGNSA. The chain's CDR3 is CASSSEPNQPQHF. CDR3 in DNA: TGTGCCAGCAGCTCCGAGCCCAATCAGCCCCAGCATTTT.

The chain joins TRBV3-1 (or the pseudogene TRBV3-2) to TRBJ2-1, with unresolved D. This CDR3 contains 13 residues. Per the germline V gene, CDR1 is LGHDT and CDR2 is YNNKEL (reference sequence). V lost 1 base, J lost 6 bases, and 7 bases lay in between. Here the CDR3 DNA reads TGTGCCAGCAGCCAAGCAGGTTCCAATGAGCAGTTCTTC. The encoded protein is CASSQAGSNEQFF.

Comment on this clone: This sample also contains other DNA sequences that code for the same CDR3. This chain uses TRBV18 with TRBJ2-5; 15 nucleotides agree with TRBD2. V was clipped by 6 bases and J by 2 bases; unmatched bases: 4. CDR1 and CDR2 from the germline V gene are KGHSH and LQKENI. This CDR3 is 16 amino acids long. The CDR3 spells CASSPGLAGGQETQYF. As DNA, the CDR3 is TGTGCCAGCTCCCCAGGACTAGCGGGAGGGCAAGAGACCCAGTACTTC.